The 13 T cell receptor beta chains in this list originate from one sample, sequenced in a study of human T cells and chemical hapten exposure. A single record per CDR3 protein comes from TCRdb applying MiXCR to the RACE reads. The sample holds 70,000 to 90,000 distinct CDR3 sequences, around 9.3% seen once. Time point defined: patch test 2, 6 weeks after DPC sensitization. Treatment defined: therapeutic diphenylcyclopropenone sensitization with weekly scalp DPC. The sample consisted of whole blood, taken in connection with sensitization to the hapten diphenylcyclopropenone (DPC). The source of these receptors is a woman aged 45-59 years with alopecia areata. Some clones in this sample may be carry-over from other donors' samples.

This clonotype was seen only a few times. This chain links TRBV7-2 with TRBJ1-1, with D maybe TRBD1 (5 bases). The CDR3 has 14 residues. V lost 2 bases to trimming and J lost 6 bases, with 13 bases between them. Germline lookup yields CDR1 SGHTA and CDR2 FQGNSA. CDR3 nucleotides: TGTGCCAGCAGCTTAAGCTCTTCGGGGGCTGAAGCTTTCTTT. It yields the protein CASSLSSSGAEAFF.

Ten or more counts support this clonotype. CDR3 DNA sequence: TGTGCCAGCAGGAGCCCAGCTAACTATGGCTACACCTTC. It yields the protein CASRSPANYGYTF. The V gene is TRBV7-9, the J gene TRBJ1-2, with D hard to call. This CDR3 spans 13 amino acids. V was pared by 6 bases and J by 0 bases, with 8 bases between. The V gene's germline CDR1 is SEHNR and CDR2 FQNEAQ (reference sequence).

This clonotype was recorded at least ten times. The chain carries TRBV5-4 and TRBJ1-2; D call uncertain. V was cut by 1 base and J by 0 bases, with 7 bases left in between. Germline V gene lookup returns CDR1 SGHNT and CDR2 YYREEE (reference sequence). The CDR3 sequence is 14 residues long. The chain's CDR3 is CASSLLASNYGYTF. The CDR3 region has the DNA TGTGCCAGCAGCTTGCTCGCATCTAACTATGGCTACACCTTC.

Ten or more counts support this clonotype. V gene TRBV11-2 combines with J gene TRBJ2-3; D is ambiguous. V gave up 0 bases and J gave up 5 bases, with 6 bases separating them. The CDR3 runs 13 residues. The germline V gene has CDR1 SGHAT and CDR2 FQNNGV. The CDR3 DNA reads TGTGCCAGCAGCTTAGATAATGGAGATACGCAGTATTTT. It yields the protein CASSLDNGDTQYF.

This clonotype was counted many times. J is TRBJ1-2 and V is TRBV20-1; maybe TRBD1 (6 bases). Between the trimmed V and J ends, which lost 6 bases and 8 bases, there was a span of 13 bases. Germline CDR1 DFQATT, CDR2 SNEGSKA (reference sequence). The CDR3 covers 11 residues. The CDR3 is CSARDRRGYTF. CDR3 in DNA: TGCAGTGCCCGAGACAGGCGGGGCTACACCTTC.

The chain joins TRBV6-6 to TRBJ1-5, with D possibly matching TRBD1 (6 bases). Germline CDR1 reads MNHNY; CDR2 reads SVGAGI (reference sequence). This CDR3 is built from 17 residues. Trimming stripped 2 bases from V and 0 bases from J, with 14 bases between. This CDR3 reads CASSYVQGQNSNQPQHF. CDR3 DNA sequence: TGTGCCAGCAGTTACGTTCAGGGGCAGAATAGCAATCAGCCCCAGCATTTT.

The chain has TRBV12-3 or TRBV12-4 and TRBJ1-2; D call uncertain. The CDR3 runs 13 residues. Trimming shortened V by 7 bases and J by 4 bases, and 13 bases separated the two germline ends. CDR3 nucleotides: TGTGCCAGCACCGCGAGGGTGCTCTATGGCTACACCTTC. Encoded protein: CASTARVLYGYTF.

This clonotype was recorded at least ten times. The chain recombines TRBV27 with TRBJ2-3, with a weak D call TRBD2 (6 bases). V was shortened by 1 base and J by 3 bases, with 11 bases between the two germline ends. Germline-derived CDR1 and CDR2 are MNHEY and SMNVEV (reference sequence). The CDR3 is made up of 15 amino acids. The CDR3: CASSLLREETDTQYF. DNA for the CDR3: TGTGCCAGCAGTTTATTGCGGGAAGAAACAGATACGCAGTATTTT.

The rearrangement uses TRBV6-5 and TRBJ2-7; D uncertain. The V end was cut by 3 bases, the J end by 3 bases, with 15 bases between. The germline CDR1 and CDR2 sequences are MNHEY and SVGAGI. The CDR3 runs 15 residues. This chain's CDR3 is CASSYKMGNYYEQYF. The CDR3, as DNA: TGTGCCAGCAGTTATAAAATGGGGAATTACTACGAGCAGTACTTC.

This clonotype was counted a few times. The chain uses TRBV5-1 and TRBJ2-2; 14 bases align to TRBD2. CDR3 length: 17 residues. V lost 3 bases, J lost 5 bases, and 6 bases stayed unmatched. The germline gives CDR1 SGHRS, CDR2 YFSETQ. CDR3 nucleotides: TGCGCCAGCAGCTCAGGACTAGCGGGAGGCCGGACCGGGGAGCTGTTTTTT. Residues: CASSSGLAGGRTGELFF. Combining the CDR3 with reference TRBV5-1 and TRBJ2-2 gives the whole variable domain KAGVTQTPRYLIKTRGQQVTLSCSPISGHRSVSWYQQTPGQGLQFLFEYFSETQRNKGNFPGRFSGRQFSNSRSEMNVSTLELGDSALYLCASSSGLAGGRTGELFFGEGSRLTVL.

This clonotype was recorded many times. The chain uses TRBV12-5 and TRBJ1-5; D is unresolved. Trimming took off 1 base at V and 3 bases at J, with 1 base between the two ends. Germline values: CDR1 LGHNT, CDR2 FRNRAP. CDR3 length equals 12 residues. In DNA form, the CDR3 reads TGTGCTAGTGGTTTGGACAATCAGCCCCAGCATTTT. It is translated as CASGLDNQPQHF.

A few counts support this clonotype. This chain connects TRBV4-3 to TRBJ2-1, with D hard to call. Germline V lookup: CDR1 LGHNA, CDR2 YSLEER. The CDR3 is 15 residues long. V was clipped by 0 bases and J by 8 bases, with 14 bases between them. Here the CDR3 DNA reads TGCGCCAGCAGCCAAGAGAAGGGCCCGGTCGATGAGCAGTTCTTC. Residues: CASSQEKGPVDEQFF.

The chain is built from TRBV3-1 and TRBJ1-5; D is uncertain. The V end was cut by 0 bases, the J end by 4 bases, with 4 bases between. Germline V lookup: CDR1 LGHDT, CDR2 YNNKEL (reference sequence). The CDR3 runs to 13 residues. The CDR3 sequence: CASSQDVNQPQHF. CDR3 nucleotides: TGTGCCAGCAGCCAAGACGTGAATCAGCCCCAGCATTTT. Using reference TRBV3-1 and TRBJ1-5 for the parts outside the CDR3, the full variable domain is DTAVSQTPKYLVTQMGNDKSIKCEQNLGHDTMYWYKQDSKKFLKIMFSYNNKELIINETVPNRFSPKSPDKAHLNLHINSLELGDSAVYFCASSQDVNQPQHFGDGTRLSIL.